Listed here are 2 T cell receptor beta chains from one sample, sequenced in a study of blood T cell repertoires in COVID-19. The data were produced by immunoSEQ multiplex PCR, yet TCRdb's version contains in-frame clones alone and is incomplete. The sample yields about 110,000 clones, around three quarters seen once. Sequences were obtained from peripheral blood. The receptors come from a human donor in a cohort sampled during active or convalescent COVID-19.

This chain connects TRBV6-5 to TRBJ2-7; 9 positions match TRBD1. V trimming: 6 bases; J trimming: 2 bases; junction bases outside the gene matches: 5. CDR3 length: 14 amino acids. The germline V gene encodes CDR1 MNHEY and CDR2 SVGAGI. Written as DNA, the CDR3 is TGTGCCAGCAGCTGGGGGACAGGGACCTACGAGCAGTACTTC. This codes for CASSWGTGTYEQYF.

V gene TRBV5-1 combines with J gene TRBJ1-1; D ambiguous. Germline V lookup: CDR1 SGHRS, CDR2 YFSETQ. Trimming took off 0 bases at V and 7 bases at J, with 7 bases between the two ends. The CDR3 contains 12 residues. The CDR3 DNA follows: TGCGCCAGCAGCTTGGCCGGTAGTGAAGCTTTCTTT. It yields the protein CASSLAGSEAFF. Full variable domain (outside the CDR3, taken from reference TRBV5-1 and TRBJ1-1): KAGVTQTPRYLIKTRGQQVTLSCSPISGHRSVSWYQQTPGQGLQFLFEYFSETQRNKGNFPGRFSGRQFSNSRSEMNVSTLELGDSALYLCASSLAGSEAFFGQGTRLTVV.